The sequence of this T cell receptor beta chain was determined in a study of glioma-infiltrating T cells. In regard to this clonotype: Antigen unknown.

General study results and limits: Very few CDR3 sequences were shared between tissue and blood. Above-expected tissue-blood divergence occurred in all gliomas, most in low-grade ones.

Using RNA template, CDR3s of TCR alpha and beta were amplified with iRepertoire arm-PCR. MiXCR was run by TCRdb on the multiplex PCR reads, yielding one entry per CDR3 protein. The top ten clones hold 6.7% of a sample with tens of thousands of distinct CDR3 sequences, 20% to 25% of them seen once. Material: glioma tissue, nonneoplastic brain tissue, or PBMCs (not recorded which). The clonotype comes from a human donor with low-grade glioma or glioblastoma, undergoing nonglioma brain surgery, or in good health (not recorded which).

In DNA form, the CDR3 reads TGTGCCAGCAGCTTGGGAGCGGGGCTTGGGCAGCCCCAGCATTTT. Its translation: CASSLGAGLGQPQHF. V is TRBV5-4 and J is TRBJ1-5; possible D gene TRBD1, 5 bases. V was pared by 0 bases and J by 7 bases, with 14 bases between. Germline assignment: CDR1 SGHNT and CDR2 YYREEE (reference sequence). The CDR3 totals 15 residues. Complete variable domain (other parts from reference TRBV5-4 and TRBJ1-5): ETGVTQSPTHLIKTRGQQVTLRCSSQSGHNTVSWYQQALGQGPQFIFQYYREEENGRGNFPPRFSGLQFPNYSSELNVNALELDDSALYLCASSLGAGLGQPQHFGDGTRLSIL.